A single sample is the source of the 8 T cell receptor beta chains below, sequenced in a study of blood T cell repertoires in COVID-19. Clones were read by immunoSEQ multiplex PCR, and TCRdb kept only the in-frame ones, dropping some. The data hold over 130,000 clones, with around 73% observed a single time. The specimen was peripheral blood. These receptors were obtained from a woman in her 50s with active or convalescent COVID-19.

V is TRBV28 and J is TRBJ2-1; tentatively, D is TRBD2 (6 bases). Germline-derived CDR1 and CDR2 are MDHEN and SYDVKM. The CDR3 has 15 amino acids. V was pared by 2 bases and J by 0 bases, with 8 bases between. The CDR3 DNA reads TGTGCCAGCAGTTTAGGGGGGAGCTCCTACAATGAGCAGTTCTTC. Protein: CASSLGGSSYNEQFF.

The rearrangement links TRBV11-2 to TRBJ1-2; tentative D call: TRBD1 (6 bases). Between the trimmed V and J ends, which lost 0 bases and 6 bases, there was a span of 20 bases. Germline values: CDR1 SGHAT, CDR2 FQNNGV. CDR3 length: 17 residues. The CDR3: CASSLEVGSRGIHGYTF. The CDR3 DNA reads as TGTGCCAGCAGCTTAGAGGTCGGAAGCAGGGGTATACATGGCTACACCTTC.

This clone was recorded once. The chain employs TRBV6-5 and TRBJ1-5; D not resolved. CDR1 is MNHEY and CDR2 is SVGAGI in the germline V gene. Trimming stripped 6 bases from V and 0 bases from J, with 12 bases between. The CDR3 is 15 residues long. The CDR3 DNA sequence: TGTGCCAGCAGCGCGTCGCAATATAGCAATCAGCCCCAGCATTTT. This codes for CASSASQYSNQPQHF.

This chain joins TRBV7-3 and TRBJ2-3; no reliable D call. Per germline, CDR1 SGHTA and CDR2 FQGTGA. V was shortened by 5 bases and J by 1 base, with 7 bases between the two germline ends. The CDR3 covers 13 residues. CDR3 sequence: CASSPPGTDTQYF. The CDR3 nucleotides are TGTGCCAGCAGCCCCCCAGGCACAGATACGCAGTATTTT. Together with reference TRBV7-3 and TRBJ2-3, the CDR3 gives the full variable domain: GAGVSQTPSNKVTEKGKYVELRCDPISGHTALYWYRQSLGQGPEFLIYFQGTGAADDSGLPNDRFFAVRPEGSVSTLKIQRTERGDSAVYLCASSPPGTDTQYFGPGTRLTVL.

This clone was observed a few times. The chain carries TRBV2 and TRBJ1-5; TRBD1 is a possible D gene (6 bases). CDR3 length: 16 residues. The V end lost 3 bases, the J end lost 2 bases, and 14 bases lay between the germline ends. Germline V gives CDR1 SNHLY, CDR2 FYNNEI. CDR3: CASSEGDKPGNQPQHF. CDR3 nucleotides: TGTGCCAGCAGTGAGGGGGACAAGCCTGGCAATCAGCCCCAGCATTTT.

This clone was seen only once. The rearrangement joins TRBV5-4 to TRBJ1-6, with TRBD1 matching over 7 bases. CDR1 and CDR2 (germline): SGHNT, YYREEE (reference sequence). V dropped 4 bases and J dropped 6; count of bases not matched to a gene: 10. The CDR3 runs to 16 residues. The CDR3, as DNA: TGTGCCAGCAGCACCGGGACAGTAACCTCTAATTCACCCCTCCACTTT. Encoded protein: CASSTGTVTSNSPLHF.

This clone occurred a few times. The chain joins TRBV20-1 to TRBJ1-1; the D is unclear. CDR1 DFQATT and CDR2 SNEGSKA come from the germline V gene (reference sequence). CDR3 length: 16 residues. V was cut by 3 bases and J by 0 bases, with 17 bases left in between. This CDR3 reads CSASSGSTLMNTEAFF. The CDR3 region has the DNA TGCAGTGCTAGTAGCGGCAGTACTTTAATGAACACTGAAGCTTTCTTT.

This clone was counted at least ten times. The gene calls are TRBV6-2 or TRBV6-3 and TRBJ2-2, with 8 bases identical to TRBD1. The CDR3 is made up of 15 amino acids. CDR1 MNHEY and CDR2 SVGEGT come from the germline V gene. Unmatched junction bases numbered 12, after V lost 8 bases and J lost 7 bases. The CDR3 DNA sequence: TGTGCCAGCGGCCTGGGACAGGCGATTCTCGGGGAGCTGTTTTTT. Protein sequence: CASGLGQAILGELFF.